What follows are 7 T cell receptor beta chains derived from one specimen sequenced in a study of T cell responses to AZD1222 COVID-19 vaccine. Profiling relied on immunoSEQ multiplex PCR, and the TCRdb table lists in-frame clones only, not all of them. The repertoire has approximately 120,000 clones, about 90% of them found once; the top ten carry nearly 4.5%. Source: peripheral blood, taken on day 0 of MenACWY control vaccination. Receptors originate from an adult in good health.

The chain recombines TRBV6-5 with TRBJ1-4; no definite D call. The CDR3 spans 16 residues. V shed 2 bases and J shed 0 bases, with 10 bases lying between them. Germline-derived CDR1 and CDR2 are MNHEY and SVGAGI. CDR3 DNA sequence: TGTGCCAGCAGTTACCAACAATATACAACTAATGAAAAACTGTTTTTT. This translates into CASSYQQYTTNEKLFF.

The chain joins TRBV6-5 to TRBJ2-2, with D hard to call. The CDR3 loop spans 14 amino acids. Germline V gene data show CDR1 as MNHEY and CDR2 as SVGAGI. Trimming left V 3 bases short and J 5 bases short, with 10 bases between. CDR3 in DNA: TGTGCCAGCAGTTATGGTCAGGCGACCGGGGAGCTGTTTTTT. Encoded protein: CASSYGQATGELFF.

The chain carries TRBV5-5 and TRBJ2-7, with 8 bases that match TRBD1. The length of the CDR3 is 14 residues. The V gene end was trimmed by 2 bases and the J gene end by 3 bases; junction bases not matched to a gene: 4. The germline CDR1 and CDR2 sequences are SGHKS and YYEKEE (reference sequence). The CDR3 spells CASSFGQGFYEQYV. CDR3 nucleotide sequence: TGTGCCAGCAGCTTTGGACAGGGCTTCTACGAGCAGTACGTC.

The V and J genes are TRBV10-2 and TRBJ2-3, with D possibly being TRBD1 (5 bases). Per germline, CDR1 WSHSY and CDR2 SAAADI. Trimming left V 0 bases short and J 5 bases short, with 15 bases between. The CDR3 is 16 residues long. CDR3 sequence: CASSESVGRVEDTQYF. The CDR3 DNA reads TGCGCCAGCAGTGAGTCGGTGGGCAGGGTGGAAGATACGCAGTATTTT.

This chain links TRBV27 with TRBJ2-5, with 13 nucleotides matching TRBD2. CDR3 length: 15 amino acids. V shed 5 bases, J shed 6 bases, and the junction held 6 bases outside the gene matches. CDR1 MNHEY and CDR2 SMNVEV come from the germline V gene (reference sequence). CDR3 protein: CASSPLAGGPQTQYF. CDR3 coding DNA: TGTGCCAGCAGTCCACTAGCGGGGGGGCCGCAGACCCAGTACTTC.

The chain is built from TRBV6-5 and TRBJ2-7; perhaps D is TRBD1 or TRBD2 (5 bases each). The V gene's germline CDR1 is MNHEY and CDR2 SVGAGI. Trimming left V 10 bases short and J 1 base short, with 14 bases between. This CDR3 is 13 amino acids long. CDR3 sequence reads: CATAGTGSYEQYF. For the CDR3, the DNA is TGTGCCACGGCCGGGACGGGATCCTACGAGCAGTACTTC.

This clone has a handful of counts. The V gene is TRBV15, the J gene TRBJ2-7; 9 bases match TRBD1. The CDR3 extends over 15 amino acids. Germline-derived CDR1 and CDR2 are LNHNV and YYDKDF (reference sequence). The V and J ends lost 3 bases and 3 bases, in that order; junction bases with no gene match: 6. The CDR3 here is CATSRSGTGFYEQYF. The CDR3 DNA reads as TGTGCCACCAGCAGGTCCGGGACAGGGTTCTACGAGCAGTACTTC.